The 28 T cell receptor beta chains given below trace back to one sample, sequenced in a study of T-cell memory formation after mild COVID-19. TCRdb recomputed calls from the 5' RACE reads with MiXCR, one row per CDR3 protein. The table includes more than 300,000 distinct CDR3 sequences, approximately 14% detected once. Material for sequencing was PBMCs or a T cell subset sorted from them (not recorded which). These receptors were taken from a man aged 18 to 35 who had mild COVID-19 (a few samples of this study predate the infection). Cell type and time point are not known.

This chain links TRBV7-8 with TRBJ1-5; 7 bases agree with TRBD1. This CDR3 is 15 amino acids long. Unmatched junction bases numbered 11, after V lost 7 bases and J lost 5 bases. Germline values: CDR1 SGHVS, CDR2 FQNEAQ. In DNA form, the CDR3 reads TGTGCCAGCAACTCCCGGGACAGCCGACATCAGCCCCAGCATTTT. This encodes CASNSRDSRHQPQHF.

The chain combines TRBV24-1 with TRBJ1-1; D may be TRBD1 (6 bases). Trimming left V 9 bases short and J 1 base short, with 8 bases between. The CDR3 length is 12 residues. Germline loops: CDR1 KGHDR, CDR2 SFDVKD. The CDR3 is CATAQGNTEAFF. CDR3 nucleotides: TGTGCCACCGCACAGGGGAACACTGAAGCTTTCTTT.

The chain couples TRBV7-2 to TRBJ1-1; D is undetermined. This CDR3 comprises 13 residues. Trimming stripped 4 bases from V and 0 bases from J, with 6 bases between. CDR1 is SGHTA and CDR2 is FQGNSA in the germline V gene. This chain's CDR3 is CASSSRMNTEAFF. DNA for the CDR3: TGTGCCAGCAGCTCCCGAATGAACACTGAAGCTTTCTTT.

This clonotype occurred a few times. The chain combines TRBV10-3 with TRBJ1-5; TRBD1 might be the D (5 bases). CDR1 is ENHRY, CDR2 SYGVKD, per germline. CDR3 size: 16 residues. V lost 2 bases to trimming and J lost 4 bases, with 15 bases between them. As DNA, the CDR3 is TGTGCCATCAGTGAGCGGGCGGGACGGGTAAATCAGCCCCAGCATTTT. This encodes CAISERAGRVNQPQHF.

This clonotype has ten or more counts. The gene calls are TRBV5-1 and TRBJ1-5; D gene ambiguous. Germline V gene data show CDR1 as SGHRS and CDR2 as YFSETQ. The germline V and J ends were trimmed by 4 bases and 0 bases, with 11 bases remaining between them. The CDR3 runs to 15 residues. CDR3 bases: TGCGCCAGCAGCCGGGAGCCGGATAGCAATCAGCCCCAGCATTTT. Encoded protein: CASSREPDSNQPQHF.

Concerning this clonotype: Its ends do not fully match the called genes, so a read error is possible. V gene TRBV5-1 combines with J gene TRBJ2-1, with D unclear. The germline gives CDR1 SGHRS, CDR2 YFSETQ. This CDR3 comprises 13 residues. This CDR3 reads CASSLGSLNGQFF. Here the CDR3 DNA reads TGCGCCAGCAGCTTGGGGTCTCTCAATGGGCAGTTCTTC.

The chain combines TRBV7-6 with TRBJ1-2; 7 bases fit TRBD1. V shed 5 bases, J shed 4 bases, and the junction held 4 bases outside the gene matches. The CDR3 runs to 13 residues. Germline loops: CDR1 SGHVS, CDR2 FNYEAQ. CDR3 DNA: TGTGCCAGCAGCCGGGGACAGTCCTATGGCTACACCTTC. The encoded protein is CASSRGQSYGYTF.

Ten or more counts support this clonotype. This rearrangement joins TRBV10-3 to TRBJ2-6; no clear D. V was clipped by 7 bases and J by 4 bases, with 14 bases between them. CDR1 ENHRY and CDR2 SYGVKD come from the germline V gene. The CDR3 has 15 residues. CDR3: CAIKGSALGANVLTF. CDR3 bases: TGTGCCATCAAGGGCAGTGCTCTCGGGGCCAACGTCCTGACTTTC.

This clonotype was observed a handful of times. This chain joins TRBV12-3 or TRBV12-4 and TRBJ1-6, with D possibly being TRBD1 (5 bases). The V end was cut by 6 bases, the J end by 7 bases, with 16 bases between. The CDR3 is made up of 15 amino acids. The CDR3 DNA is TGTGCCAGCAGCTCCCAGGGTTCCGTGAATTCACCCCTCCACTTT. As protein: CASSSQGSVNSPLHF.

The rearrangement joins TRBV11-2 to TRBJ2-7; 9 bases are shared with TRBD1. The V and J ends lost 4 bases and 0 bases, in that order; junction bases with no gene match: 10. The CDR3 loop spans 17 amino acids. The germline gives CDR1 SGHAT, CDR2 FQNNGV. The CDR3 here is CASSSTLGQGNSYEQYF. The DNA for the CDR3 is TGTGCCAGCAGCTCAACCCTCGGACAGGGGAACTCCTACGAGCAGTACTTC.

The chain is built from TRBV5-6 and TRBJ2-2; D is possibly TRBD1 (6 bases). In germline, CDR1 is SGHDT, CDR2 YYEEEE. Trimming took off 4 bases at V and 7 bases at J, with 11 bases between the two ends. The CDR3 covers 13 residues. In DNA, the CDR3 is TGTGCCAGCAGCCCGAGGGGGATCGGGGAGCTGTTTTTT. Its protein is CASSPRGIGELFF. Drawing the rest from reference TRBV5-6 and TRBJ2-2, the complete variable domain is DAGVTQSPTHLIKTRGQQVTLRCSPKSGHDTVSWYQQALGQGPQFIFQYYEEEERQRGNFPDRFSGHQFPNYSSELNVNALLLGDSALYLCASSPRGIGELFFGEGSRLTVL.

This clonotype was recorded at least ten times. The V gene is TRBV10-3, the J gene TRBJ1-2; D gene ambiguous. Per germline, CDR1 ENHRY and CDR2 SYGVKD. CDR3 length equals 10 residues. The V and J ends lost 6 bases and 8 bases respectively, with 7 bases between them. CDR3 sequence: CAIRAGGYTF. The CDR3 bases are TGTGCCATCAGGGCGGGAGGCTACACCTTC.

The chain carries TRBV6-2 or TRBV6-3 and TRBJ2-3; the D gene is possibly TRBD2 (5 bases). This CDR3 spans 13 amino acids. Germline CDR1 reads MNHEY; CDR2 reads SVGEGT. V was pared by 7 bases and J by 4 bases, with 12 bases between. The CDR3 DNA reads as TGTGCCAGCACCTCCGGACTCGCAGATACGCAGTATTTT. Translating it yields CASTSGLADTQYF.

The chain employs TRBV7-8 and TRBJ2-2; D may correspond to TRBD1 or TRBD2 (5 bases each). CDR1 SGHVS and CDR2 FQNEAQ come from the germline V gene. V was clipped by 0 bases and J by 3 bases, with 8 bases between them. The length of the CDR3 is 15 residues. The CDR3 bases are TGTGCCAGCAGCTTAGCCGGGGCCTACACCGGGGAGCTGTTTTTT. Its translation is CASSLAGAYTGELFF. Drawing the rest from reference TRBV7-8 and TRBJ2-2, the complete variable domain is GAGVSQSPRYKVAKRGQDVALRCDPISGHVSLFWYQQALGQGPEFLTYFQNEAQLDKSGLPSDRFFAERPEGSVSTLKIQRTQQEDSAVYLCASSLAGAYTGELFFGEGSRLTVL.

The J gene is TRBJ2-3, the V gene TRBV18, with 9 bases lining up with TRBD2. The CDR3 runs to 17 residues. Unmatched junction bases numbered 10, after V lost 3 bases and J lost 3 bases. Per germline, CDR1 KGHSH and CDR2 LQKENI. The CDR3: CASSPWPSGVRTDTQYF. The CDR3 DNA reads TGTGCCAGCTCACCTTGGCCTAGCGGGGTTCGAACAGATACGCAGTATTTT.

The rearrangement links TRBV6-2 or TRBV6-3 to TRBJ2-7, with D possibly TRBD2 on 5 matching bases. Trimming pared 4 bases from V and 7 bases from J, leaving 17 bases between. Germline CDR1 and CDR2: MNHEY and SVGEGT. This CDR3 contains 14 residues. Here the CDR3 DNA reads TGTGCCAGCAGTTCCCACAGAAGCCAGCGGGAGCAGTACGTC. Encoded protein: CASSSHRSQREQYV.

This clonotype was detected only a few times. This sequence joins TRBV6-6 and TRBJ2-2; TRBD2 might be the D (7 bases). Germline values: CDR1 MNHNY, CDR2 SVGAGI (reference sequence). The length of the CDR3 is 12 residues. Trimming took 11 bases from V and 6 from J, leaving 13 bases between them. The CDR3 DNA reads as TGTGCCGCACGGGGGGCGTCCGGGGAGCTGTTTTTT. This sequence encodes CAARGASGELFF.

The V and J genes are TRBV12-3 or TRBV12-4 and TRBJ2-1; 11 bases are a match to TRBD2. V dropped 6 bases and J dropped 4; count of bases not matched to a gene: 8. The CDR3 spans 16 residues. In nucleotides, the CDR3 is TGTGCCAGCAGCCAGGCTAGCGGGGGGAATTACAATGAGCAGTTCTTC. Translation gives CASSQASGGNYNEQFF.

A note on this clonotype: No conserved phenylalanine or tryptophan is present at the end of the CDR3, so a read error is the likely explanation. The rearrangement uses TRBV5-1 and TRBJ2-5, with 10 bases that match TRBD1. CDR3 length: 17 residues. From germline, CDR1 is SGHRS and CDR2 YFSETQ. V dropped 4 bases and J dropped 4; count of bases not matched to a gene: 13. Written as DNA, the CDR3 is TGCGCCAGCAGCCGGGGACAGGGGCTACTTGGGGGAGAGACCCAGTACTTA. Its protein product is CASSRGQGLLGGETQYL.

The rearrangement links TRBV11-2 to TRBJ2-2; D not resolved. V was cut by 5 bases and J by 9 bases, with 13 bases left in between. The CDR3 extends over 13 amino acids. Germline V lookup: CDR1 SGHAT, CDR2 FQNNGV. CDR3 region: CASSARLNRELFF. The CDR3 bases are TGTGCCAGCAGCGCCCGCCTGAACCGGGAGCTGTTTTTT.

The rearrangement joins TRBV11-2 to TRBJ2-3; D remains unclear. The V end was cut by 0 bases, the J end by 6 bases, with 13 bases between. Germline V gene lookup returns CDR1 SGHAT and CDR2 FQNNGV. The CDR3 extends over 15 amino acids. CDR3 nucleotides: TGTGCCAGCAGCTTAGACAGGCTTTATAGGGATACGCAGTATTTT. Its translation is CASSLDRLYRDTQYF. Full variable domain (rest looked up from reference TRBV11-2 and TRBJ2-3): EAGVAQSPRYKIIEKRQSVAFWCNPISGHATLYWYQQILGQGPKLLIQFQNNGVVDDSQLPKDRFSAERLKGVDSTLKIQPAKLEDSAVYLCASSLDRLYRDTQYFGPGTRLTVL.

The rearrangement joins TRBV4-3 to TRBJ1-4; D remains ambiguous. Per germline, CDR1 LGHNA and CDR2 YSLEER. This CDR3 is built from 14 residues. Trimming removed 0 bases from V and 9 bases from J, with 11 bases in between. The CDR3 spells CASSQDPWEKKLFF. CDR3 nucleotide sequence: TGCGCCAGCAGCCAAGATCCCTGGGAGAAAAAACTGTTTTTT.

This clonotype was detected ten times or more. V is TRBV12-3 or TRBV12-4 and J is TRBJ2-2, with D possibly TRBD1 on 6 matching bases. This CDR3 is built from 14 residues. Trimming took off 7 bases at V and 6 bases at J, with 15 bases between the two ends. Here the CDR3 DNA reads TGTGCCAGCAAACCGGGACAAAACTCCGGGGAGCTGTTTTTT. Translating it yields CASKPGQNSGELFF.

This clonotype has just a few counts. The chain combines TRBV24-1 with TRBJ2-5; D uncertain. V was shortened by 2 bases and J by 2 bases, with 2 bases between the two germline ends. Germline CDR1 KGHDR, CDR2 SFDVKD. The CDR3 covers 12 residues. The CDR3 coding sequence is TGTGCCACCAGTGATTGGCAAGAGACCCAGTACTTC. Translating gives CATSDWQETQYF.

This clonotype turned up a few times. The chain combines TRBV6-4 with TRBJ2-3, with TRBD1 matching over 8 bases. The ends lost 6 bases at V and 3 bases at J; junction bases unmatched: 8. CDR1 is MRHNA and CDR2 is SNTAGT in the germline V gene. The CDR3 loop spans 15 amino acids. In nucleotides, the CDR3 is TGTGCCAGCAGCGAGCAGGGGGCGCGAACAGATACGCAGTATTTT. Encoded protein: CASSEQGARTDTQYF.

The chain has TRBV7-9 and TRBJ2-3; 14 nucleotides match TRBD2. Germline V gene sequence: CDR1 SEHNR, CDR2 FQNEAQ (reference sequence). The length of the CDR3 is 18 residues. Trimming cost V 4 bases and J 2 bases; bases outside gene matches: 8. Here the CDR3 DNA reads TGTGCCAGCAGCTCCCTCCTGGGACTAGCGGGGGACACAGATACGCAGTATTTT. Protein product: CASSSLLGLAGDTDTQYF.

Many counts were recorded for this clonotype. The rearrangement uses TRBV5-1 and TRBJ1-5; 9 bases agree with TRBD1. The CDR3 totals 15 residues. Germline CDR1 reads SGHRS; CDR2 reads YFSETQ. V shed 4 bases and J 6 bases; nucleotides not matched to a gene: 8. DNA of the CDR3: TGCGCCAGCAGCCCTGGAACAGGGGGCAGTCAGCCCCAGCATTTT. This translates into CASSPGTGGSQPQHF.

This clonotype was found a few times. The rearrangement joins TRBV6-5 to TRBJ2-1; TRBD1 might be the D (5 bases). V was trimmed by 6 bases and J by 6 bases, leaving 9 bases between them. Germline V gene lookup returns CDR1 MNHEY and CDR2 SVGAGI. This CDR3 has 12 residues. Here the CDR3 DNA reads TGTGCCAGCAGAAGCCAGGGCAATGAGCAGTTCTTC. Residues: CASRSQGNEQFF.